These 28 T cell receptor beta chains were all obtained from the same sample, sequenced in a study of cytomegalovirus exposure and HLA in healthy donors. The PCR ran on 60 Vbeta and 13 Jbeta primers. Here immunoSEQ multiplex PCR was the method, and the copy in TCRdb shows in-frame clones only, minus some. The data hold approximately 120,000 clones, with over 70% observed a single time. Sequencing input: PBMCs. All receptors derive from a man aged 18-30 years in good health and CMV-seropositive.

The V and J genes are TRBV6-4 and TRBJ2-3, with 8 bases aligning to TRBD2. Trimming took 2 bases from V and 5 from J; bases not matched to a gene: 9. The germline CDR1 and CDR2 sequences are MRHNA and SNTAGT. The CDR3 runs 16 residues. CDR3 coding DNA: TGTGCCAGCAGTGACCTTCCGGGGGGGGCAGGAGATACGCAGTATTTT. It is translated as CASSDLPGGAGDTQYF.

The gene calls are TRBV7-2 and TRBJ2-3, with TRBD2 matching 9 bases. The germline CDR1 and CDR2 sequences are SGHTA and FQGNSA. The CDR3 is made up of 17 amino acids. Trimming removed 2 bases from V and 2 bases from J; junction bases left unmatched: 8. The CDR3 reads CASSLSASGDYTDTQYF. CDR3 nucleotides: TGTGCCAGCAGCTTATCTGCTAGCGGGGACTACACAGATACGCAGTATTTT.

The genes are TRBV6-5 and TRBJ2-5, with D uncertain. Gene TRBJ2-7 matches the end of the DNA better, so the J call may be wrong. In germline, CDR1 is MNHEY, CDR2 SVGAGI. This CDR3 spans 14 amino acids. The CDR3 is CASSYSRSSYEQYF. The CDR3 region has the DNA TGTGCCAGCAGTTACTCGAGGAGCTCCTACGAGCAGTACTTC.

This chain links TRBV5-5 with TRBJ1-2, with D possibly TRBD1 on 5 matching bases. Trimming removed 6 bases at V and 5 bases at J, with 14 bases between. Germline V gene sequence: CDR1 SGHKS, CDR2 YYEKEE (reference sequence). The CDR3 loop spans 13 amino acids. For the CDR3, the DNA is TGTGCCAGCACCTACGGGGGATCATATGGCTACACCTTC. It specifies CASTYGGSYGYTF.

The CDR3 spells CASSALTGSSYEQYF. The CDR3, as DNA: TGTGCCAGCAGTGCCCTAACCGGGAGCTCCTACGAGCAGTACTTC. The rearrangement uses TRBV6-1 and TRBJ2-7; tentative D call: TRBD2 (6 bases). The CDR3 runs 15 residues. Germline CDR1 and CDR2: MNHNS and SASEGT. Trimming took off 4 bases at V and 0 bases at J, with 13 bases between the two ends.

V usage is TRBV2 and J usage is TRBJ2-7; perhaps TRBD1 as D (6 bases). Germline CDR1 is SNHLY and CDR2 is FYNNEI. The CDR3 has 12 amino acids. V was cut by 6 bases and J by 5 bases, with 11 bases left in between. The CDR3 loop is CASRLNRDEQYF. The CDR3 coding sequence is TGTGCCAGCAGGCTAAACAGGGACGAGCAGTACTTC.

This chain links TRBV19 with TRBJ2-2, with a weak D call TRBD2 (6 bases). The CDR3 runs to 15 residues. Trimming removed 6 bases from V and 7 bases from J, with 18 bases in between. From germline, CDR1 is LNHDA and CDR2 SQIVND (reference sequence). The CDR3 sequence is CASRRGGEDHGELFF. The CDR3 DNA follows: TGTGCCAGTAGACGTGGAGGGGAGGATCACGGGGAGCTGTTTTTT. Filled out from reference TRBV19 and TRBJ2-2, the complete variable domain reads DGGITQSPKYLFRKEGQNVTLSCEQNLNHDAMYWYRQDPGQGLRLIYYSQIVNDFQKGDIAEGYSVSREKKESFPLTVTSAQKNPTAFYLCASRRGGEDHGELFFGEGSRLTVL.

This chain links TRBV5-1 with TRBJ1-1; 7 positions agree with TRBD1. Germline lookup yields CDR1 SGHRS and CDR2 YFSETQ. The CDR3 is made up of 16 amino acids. V shed 4 bases, J shed 6 bases, and the junction held 15 bases outside the gene matches. The chain's CDR3 is CASSLMTGKGDAEAFF. The CDR3 DNA sequence: TGCGCCAGCAGCCTTATGACAGGGAAGGGTGACGCTGAAGCTTTCTTT.

The genes are TRBV7-2 and TRBJ1-2, with 7 bases matching TRBD1. V lost 8 bases and J lost 4; bases outside the gene matches: 13. The CDR3 is made up of 15 amino acids. Germline lookup yields CDR1 SGHTA and CDR2 FQGNSA. The CDR3 sequence: CASSSSRTGRYGYTF. CDR3 nucleotides: TGTGCCAGCTCCTCCTCCAGGACAGGCCGCTATGGCTACACCTTC. The full variable domain, its missing parts supplied by reference TRBV7-2 and TRBJ1-2, is GAGVSQSPSNKVTEKGKDVELRCDPISGHTALYWYRQSLGQGLEFLIYFQGNSAPDKSGLPSDRFSAERTGGSVSTLTIQRTQQEDSAVYLCASSSSRTGRYGYTFGSGTRLTVV.

This clone was counted between two and nine times. The CDR3 sequence is CASNNPGTSNYGYTF. The CDR3 DNA reads as TGCGCCAGCAACAATCCGGGGACTTCTAACTATGGCTACACCTTC. The chain uses TRBV5-1 and TRBJ1-2; perhaps TRBD1 as D (5 bases). The germline V gene encodes CDR1 SGHRS and CDR2 YFSETQ. V lost 6 bases and J 0 bases, leaving 15 bases between the germline ends. This CDR3 is 15 amino acids long. The full variable domain, rest sourced from reference TRBV5-1 and TRBJ1-2, is KAGVTQTPRYLIKTRGQQVTLSCSPISGHRSVSWYQQTPGQGLQFLFEYFSETQRNKGNFPGRFSGRQFSNSRSEMNVSTLELGDSALYLCASNNPGTSNYGYTFGSGTRLTVV.

This sequence joins TRBV5-5 and TRBJ1-1; tentatively, D is TRBD1 (5 bases). The V gene's germline CDR1 is SGHKS and CDR2 YYEKEE (reference sequence). This CDR3 is 14 amino acids long. The V and J ends lost 0 bases and 3 bases respectively, with 9 bases between them. The CDR3 loop is CASSLVGGYTEAFF. CDR3 DNA: TGTGCCAGCAGCTTGGTCGGGGGTTACACTGAAGCTTTCTTT.

CDR3 sequence: CASSSSRPGAEAFF. The DNA for the CDR3 is TGTGCCAGCAGTTCGTCCCGACCCGGAGCTGAAGCTTTCTTT. The chain recombines TRBV27 with TRBJ1-1; unclear D gene. V was trimmed by 4 bases and J by 6 bases, leaving 15 bases between them. This CDR3 is built from 14 residues. The V gene's germline CDR1 is MNHEY and CDR2 SMNVEV (reference sequence).

This clone was recorded once. This rearrangement joins TRBV5-6 to TRBJ1-1; TRBD1 matches at 8 bases. The CDR3 is 14 residues long. Germline lookup yields CDR1 SGHDT and CDR2 YYEEEE. J was trimmed by 3 bases and V by 3 bases; bases with no gene match: 4. The CDR3: CASSSGGSYTEAFF. The DNA for the CDR3 is TGTGCCAGCAGCTCAGGGGGCAGCTACACTGAAGCTTTCTTT.

The chain carries TRBV29-1 and TRBJ2-3; no firm D call. Germline V gene data show CDR1 as SQVTM and CDR2 as ANQGSEA. This CDR3 is 12 amino acids long. Trimming took 7 bases from V and 5 from J, leaving 13 bases between them. The chain's CDR3 is CSGIRVEDTQYF. The CDR3 nucleotides are TGCAGCGGCATACGGGTCGAAGATACGCAGTATTTT.

The chain uses TRBV7-2 and TRBJ2-1; 11 bases are a match to TRBD2. CDR3 size: 15 residues. Germline trimming cut 5 bases from V and 8 bases from J; bases unmatched to any gene: 8. Germline V gene data show CDR1 as SGHTA and CDR2 as FQGNSA. CDR3: CASSQTSGSFYEQFF. DNA for the CDR3: TGTGCCAGCAGCCAAACTAGCGGGAGTTTCTATGAGCAGTTCTTC. Filled out from reference TRBV7-2 and TRBJ2-1, the complete variable domain reads GAGVSQSPSNKVTEKGKDVELRCDPISGHTALYWYRQSLGQGLEFLIYFQGNSAPDKSGLPSDRFSAERTGGSVSTLTIQRTQQEDSAVYLCASSQTSGSFYEQFFGPGTRLTVL.

This rearrangement joins TRBV7-2 to TRBJ1-2; possibly TRBD1 for D (5 bases). Germline lookup yields CDR1 SGHTA and CDR2 FQGNSA. The CDR3 consists of 13 residues. V dropped 3 bases and J dropped 0 bases, with 5 bases sitting between them. Here the CDR3 reads CASSLTANYGYTF. In nucleotides, the CDR3 is TGTGCCAGCAGCTTGACAGCTAACTATGGCTACACCTTC.

V gene TRBV6-5 combines with J gene TRBJ2-6, with a weak D call TRBD1 (6 bases). Trimming stripped 6 bases from V and 10 bases from J, with 10 bases between. This CDR3 comprises 12 residues. Germline V gene sequence: CDR1 MNHEY, CDR2 SVGAGI. The CDR3 DNA is TGTGCCAGCAGGGACAGTGGGAACGTCCTGACTTTC. The encoded protein is CASRDSGNVLTF.

The rearrangement uses TRBV9 and TRBJ1-1; D is unclear. The V and J ends lost 0 bases and 6 bases respectively, with 9 bases between them. The CDR3 has 13 amino acids. Germline V gene data show CDR1 as SGDLS and CDR2 as YYNGEE. This CDR3 is CASSVVRGSEAFF. The CDR3 DNA is TGTGCCAGCAGCGTAGTACGAGGGTCTGAAGCTTTCTTT.

The chain links TRBV19 to TRBJ2-1, with 9 nucleotides matching TRBD1. The germline CDR1 and CDR2 sequences are LNHDA and SQIVND (reference sequence). The CDR3 spans 16 residues. The V and J ends lost 4 bases and 10 bases, in that order; junction bases with no gene match: 14. CDR3 region: CASSRTGQGSQSEQFF. The CDR3, as DNA: TGTGCCAGTAGTAGGACGGGACAGGGTAGCCAAAGCGAGCAGTTCTTC.

This chain joins TRBV30 and TRBJ1-1; D is perhaps TRBD1 (5 bases). Trimming left V 3 bases short and J 8 bases short, with 10 bases between. Germline V gene lookup returns CDR1 GTSNPN and CDR2 SVGIG (reference sequence). CDR3 size: 11 residues. The CDR3 spells CAWRDSGEAFF. CDR3 nucleotides: TGTGCCTGGAGGGATTCAGGGGAAGCTTTCTTT.

The count of this clone is one. This chain joins TRBV30 and TRBJ1-2, with D tentatively TRBD1 (5 bases). Trimming removed 3 bases from V and 3 bases from J, with 14 bases in between. The CDR3 contains 14 residues. Looked up from germline, CDR1 is GTSNPN and CDR2 is SVGIG (reference sequence). This chain's CDR3 is CAWSQRGLDYGYTF. CDR3 nucleotide sequence: TGTGCCTGGAGCCAAAGGGGTCTGGACTATGGCTACACCTTC. The complete variable domain, with remaining parts taken from reference TRBV30 and TRBJ1-2, reads SQTIHQWPATLVQPVGSPLSLECTVEGTSNPNLYWYRQAAGRGLQLLFYSVGIGQISSEVPQNLSASRPQDRQFILSSKKLLLSDSGFYLCAWSQRGLDYGYTFGSGTRLTVV.

This sequence joins TRBV19 and TRBJ1-2; D is unclear. The CDR3 has 16 amino acids. Germline V gene data show CDR1 as LNHDA and CDR2 as SQIVND (reference sequence). The V and J ends lost 0 bases and 4 bases respectively, with 15 bases between them. The CDR3 here is CASSIDKGRAGYGYTF. For the CDR3, the DNA is TGTGCCAGTAGTATAGATAAAGGGAGGGCGGGCTATGGCTACACCTTC.

The V and J genes are TRBV7-9 and TRBJ1-1, with D possibly matching TRBD1 (6 bases). The germline V gene encodes CDR1 SEHNR and CDR2 FQNEAQ (reference sequence). The length of the CDR3 is 12 residues. The CDR3 is CSASRGPHEAFF. The CDR3 DNA follows: TGTTCCGCATCCAGGGGTCCCCATGAAGCTTTCTTT.

The rearrangement joins TRBV5-6 to TRBJ1-4, with TRBD1 matching 9 bases. Germline V gene lookup returns CDR1 SGHDT and CDR2 YYEEEE. The CDR3 length is 14 residues. The V gene end was trimmed by 4 bases and the J gene end by 6 bases; junction bases not matched to a gene: 4. DNA of the CDR3: TGTGCCAGCAGCCTACAGGGGGCGGATGAAAAACTGTTTTTT. It translates to CASSLQGADEKLFF.

The rearrangement joins TRBV19 to TRBJ1-3; D is perhaps TRBD1 (5 bases). The V end was cut by 6 bases, the J end by 4 bases, with 10 bases between. This CDR3 contains 13 residues. Per the germline V gene, CDR1 is LNHDA and CDR2 is SQIVND (reference sequence). The CDR3 reads CASSPNRGNTIYF. In DNA, the CDR3 is TGTGCCAGTAGCCCGAACAGGGGAAACACCATATATTTT.

The rearrangement links TRBV29-1 to TRBJ1-5, with 7 bases matching TRBD1. V was pared by 6 bases and J by 0 bases, with 5 bases of the junction left unmatched. This CDR3 region has 14 residues. Per germline, CDR1 SQVTM and CDR2 ANQGSEA. The CDR3 region has the DNA TGCAGCGTCGTGACAGGGTATAGCAATCAGCCCCAGCATTTT. Its translation is CSVVTGYSNQPQHF.

The chain is built from TRBV19 and TRBJ2-2, with D perhaps matching TRBD1 (5 bases). This CDR3 spans 14 amino acids. Germline V CDR1 and CDR2: LNHDA, SQIVND (reference sequence). V gave up 6 bases and J gave up 13 bases, with 21 bases separating them. CDR3 DNA sequence: TGTGCCAGTAGCCCCACTCCTCAGGGTGGATCGCTGTTTTTT. It yields the protein CASSPTPQGGSLFF. The full variable domain, with the rest looked up from reference TRBV19 and TRBJ2-2, is DGGITQSPKYLFRKEGQNVTLSCEQNLNHDAMYWYRQDPGQGLRLIYYSQIVNDFQKGDIAEGYSVSREKKESFPLTVTSAQKNPTAFYLCASSPTPQGGSLFFGEGSRLTVL.

V and J are TRBV30 and TRBJ1-6; D is undetermined. Germline V lookup: CDR1 GTSNPN, CDR2 SVGIG (reference sequence). V was clipped by 2 bases and J by 10 bases, with 9 bases between them. The CDR3 extends over 12 amino acids. This CDR3 is CAWSPLLSPLHF. The CDR3 DNA is TGTGCCTGGAGTCCCCTATTGTCACCCCTCCACTTT.